The 23 T cell receptor beta chains reported below all come from one sample, sequenced in a study of immune evolution from preneoplasia to lung adenocarcinoma. Clones were read by immunoSEQ multiplex PCR, and TCRdb kept only the in-frame ones, dropping some. Of roughly 40,000 clones in the sample, roughly 80% were seen once. Sequencing was performed on FFPE invasive lung adenocarcinoma tissue. The receptors derive from a person aged 55 to 70 with lung adenocarcinoma.

The CDR3, as DNA: TGTGCCAGCAGCTGGGGGCAGCTGAACACTGAAGCTTTCTTT. The encoded protein is CASSWGQLNTEAFF. The gene calls are TRBV7-2 and TRBJ1-1; perhaps TRBD1 as D (6 bases). Germline V gives CDR1 SGHTA, CDR2 FQGNSA. Trimming pared 4 bases from V and 0 bases from J, leaving 9 bases between. CDR3 length: 14 residues.

The chain joins TRBV28 to TRBJ2-7; D might be TRBD2 (6 bases). The CDR3 covers 12 residues. Trimming took 5 bases from V and 6 from J, leaving 11 bases between them. CDR1 is MDHEN, CDR2 SYDVKM, per germline. The CDR3 nucleotides are TGTGCCAGCAGTACCGGGCGGGGCGAGCAGTACTTC. Translated: CASSTGRGEQYF.

The gene calls are TRBV30 and TRBJ2-6, with a possible D match to TRBD1 (5 bases). Germline values: CDR1 GTSNPN, CDR2 SVGIG (reference sequence). This CDR3 contains 14 residues. The V end was cut by 6 bases, the J end by 2 bases, with 11 bases between. This CDR3 is CACLQGAGANVLTF. In DNA form, the CDR3 reads TGTGCCTGCCTCCAGGGCGCTGGGGCCAACGTCCTGACTTTC.

The chain links TRBV18 to TRBJ1-5, with TRBD1 matching over 9 bases. Germline V gene lookup returns CDR1 KGHSH and CDR2 LQKENI. There are 17 residues in the CDR3. Trimming at V came to 4 bases and at J to 8 bases, leaving 15 bases not matched to a gene. Written as DNA, the CDR3 is TGTGCCAGCTCACGATTCGACCCGAGACAGGGGGTAGAGCCCCAGCATTTT. This gives the protein CASSRFDPRQGVEPQHF.

V is TRBV28 and J is TRBJ2-7; 9 bases line up with TRBD1. The CDR3 totals 15 residues. CDR1 is MDHEN, CDR2 SYDVKM, per germline. J lost 2 bases, V lost 4 bases, and 6 bases had no gene match. CDR3 nucleotides: TGTGCCAGCAGTTCCCCCGGGACAGGGACCTACGAGCAGTACTTC. It translates to CASSSPGTGTYEQYF.

The J gene is TRBJ2-1, the V gene TRBV11-3; D may be TRBD1 (6 bases). CDR1 SGHNT and CDR2 YENEEA come from the germline V gene. V dropped 5 bases and J dropped 2 bases, with 16 bases sitting between them. The CDR3 is 16 amino acids. This CDR3 is CASSIPGQPTYNEQFF. The CDR3 nucleotides are TGTGCCAGCAGCATACCGGGACAACCGACCTACAATGAGCAGTTCTTC.

This clone has more than one count but fewer than ten. V usage is TRBV18 and J usage is TRBJ1-3, with D unresolved. V shed 2 bases and J shed 0 bases, with 5 bases lying between them. This CDR3 is built from 14 residues. The germline V gene has CDR1 KGHSH and CDR2 LQKENI. The CDR3 loop is CASSPSASGNTIYF. For the CDR3, the DNA is TGTGCCAGCTCACCATCAGCCTCTGGAAACACCATATATTTT.

V usage is TRBV7-9 and J usage is TRBJ1-1, with D possibly matching TRBD1 (6 bases). The CDR3 totals 13 residues. Germline CDR1 is SEHNR and CDR2 is FQNEAQ (reference sequence). The V and J ends lost 8 bases and 8 bases respectively, with 18 bases between them. CDR3 in amino acids: CASYLQGRSEAFF. CDR3 bases: TGTGCCAGCTACCTGCAGGGGAGAAGCGAAGCTTTCTTT.

The J gene is TRBJ2-1, the V gene TRBV12-5, with TRBD2 matching 10 bases. The CDR3 consists of 20 residues. CDR1 and CDR2 from the germline V gene are LGHNT and FRNRAP. J lost 0 bases, V lost 6 bases, and 17 bases had no gene match. CDR3 sequence: CASGPNTTQREGHSYNEQFF. The CDR3 DNA follows: TGTGCTAGTGGCCCGAACACGACACAGCGGGAGGGCCACTCCTACAATGAGCAGTTCTTC. The full variable domain, rest sourced from reference TRBV12-5 and TRBJ2-1, is DARVTQTPRHKVTEMGQEVTMRCQPILGHNTVFWYRQTMMQGLELLAYFRNRAPLDDSGMPKDRFSAEMPDATLATLKIQPSEPRDSAVYFCASGPNTTQREGHSYNEQFFGPGTRLTVL.

This clone was observed once. J is TRBJ1-3 and V is TRBV6-5; a weak D match, TRBD1 (5 bases). The CDR3 is 15 residues long. Germline V gene sequence: CDR1 MNHEY, CDR2 SVGAGI. Deletions cut 5 bases from V and 1 base from J, with 12 bases between. The CDR3 DNA reads TGTGCCAGCAGTCCATACAAGGGGTCTGGAAACACCATATATTTT. It specifies CASSPYKGSGNTIYF.

V gene TRBV2 combines with J gene TRBJ2-7; D is unclear. This CDR3 spans 14 amino acids. Germline CDR1 reads SNHLY; CDR2 reads FYNNEI. The V and J ends lost 6 bases and 2 bases respectively, with 14 bases between them. CDR3 sequence reads: CASRPESGPYEQYF. Written as DNA, the CDR3 is TGTGCCAGCAGGCCGGAGTCTGGCCCCTACGAGCAGTACTTC.

The chain employs TRBV18 and TRBJ1-4; D remains ambiguous. This CDR3 comprises 12 residues. Trimming stripped 3 bases from V and 11 bases from J, with 10 bases between. The V gene's germline CDR1 is KGHSH and CDR2 LQKENI. In nucleotides, the CDR3 is TGTGCCAGCTCACCGCGGACGGATAAACTGTTTTTT. Its translation is CASSPRTDKLFF.

This clone has ten or more counts. This chain joins TRBV28 and TRBJ2-7; 8 bases fit TRBD1. The CDR3 consists of 14 residues. From germline, CDR1 is MDHEN and CDR2 SYDVKM. Germline trimming cut 5 bases from V and 4 bases from J; bases unmatched to any gene: 7. The CDR3: CASSPGQGTYEQYF. CDR3 nucleotides: TGTGCCAGCAGTCCCGGACAGGGAACGTACGAGCAGTACTTC.

DNA of the CDR3: TGCGCCAGCAGCCTCCTCGGGGGGGGAGTGTCAGATACGCAGTATTTT. This codes for CASSLLGGGVSDTQYF. The V and J genes are TRBV4-1 and TRBJ2-3, with TRBD2 identical over 8 bases. V was pared by 4 bases and J by 4 bases, with 10 bases of the junction left unmatched. CDR1 is MGHRA, CDR2 YSYEKL, per germline. CDR3 length: 16 amino acids.

The chain combines TRBV4-1 with TRBJ2-4, with TRBD1 identical over 8 bases. The CDR3 has 16 residues. In germline, CDR1 is MGHRA, CDR2 YSYEKL. The V gene end was trimmed by 1 base and the J gene end by 0 bases; junction bases not matched to a gene: 2. The DNA of the CDR3 is TGCGCCAGCAGCCAAGCCGGACAGGGAGCCAAAAACATTCAGTACTTC. It codes for CASSQAGQGAKNIQYF.

There are a few counts of this clone. V and J are TRBV9 and TRBJ2-1; 8 nucleotides match TRBD2. Germline-derived CDR1 and CDR2 are SGDLS and YYNGEE. Germline trimming cut 0 bases from V and 8 bases from J; bases unmatched to any gene: 4. The CDR3 has 14 residues. CDR3 DNA sequence: TGTGCCAGCAGCGTAGGTAGCGGGAACGATGAGCAGTTCTTC. Protein sequence: CASSVGSGNDEQFF.

The table lists this clone with a few counts. This rearrangement joins TRBV15 to TRBJ2-3; TRBD2 matches at 10 bases. The CDR3 length is 16 residues. Trimming at V came to 3 bases and at J to 2 bases, leaving 5 bases not matched to a gene. Per the germline V gene, CDR1 is LNHNV and CDR2 is YYDKDF (reference sequence). The CDR3: CATSSLLAGDTDTQYF. CDR3 DNA: TGTGCCACCAGCAGCCTCCTAGCGGGAGACACAGATACGCAGTATTTT.

The chain joins TRBV18 to TRBJ2-2, with 8 bases aligning to TRBD1. Trimming removed 6 bases from V and 7 bases from J; junction bases left unmatched: 4. The length of the CDR3 is 13 residues. CDR1 and CDR2 from the germline V gene are KGHSH and LQKENI. The CDR3 coding sequence is TGTGCCAGCTCCCGACAGGGGCGCGGGGAGCTGTTTTTT. Translation: CASSRQGRGELFF.

V gene TRBV1 combines with J gene TRBJ2-3; TRBD1 reflects the table's D call only, with no check against the DNA. TRBV1 is assigned pseudogene status. CDR3 length: 13 amino acids. This chain's CDR3 is CTSSRRGPDTQYF. CDR3 DNA sequence: TGCACCAGCAGCAGGAGGGGGCCAGATACGCAGTATTTT.

The rearrangement links TRBV15 to TRBJ2-2, with a tentative D call TRBD1 (6 bases). With 5 bases removed from V and 5 bases from J, the gap between germline ends came to 12 bases. CDR1 and CDR2 (germline): LNHNV, YYDKDF (reference sequence). The CDR3 loop spans 14 amino acids. The CDR3 DNA follows: TGTGCCACCAGCGGGGCGAGGGGGACCGGGGAGCTGTTTTTT. Its protein is CATSGARGTGELFF.

This chain connects TRBV19 to TRBJ1-2; 7 nucleotides match TRBD1. Germline V gene lookup returns CDR1 LNHDA and CDR2 SQIVND (reference sequence). CDR3 length: 19 amino acids. V was pared by 3 bases and J by 0 bases, with 16 bases of the junction left unmatched. The CDR3: CASSIPGTELTRANYGYTF. The DNA for the CDR3 is TGTGCCAGTAGTATCCCCGGGACAGAACTTACCCGTGCTAACTATGGCTACACCTTC.

CDR3 in amino acids: CASSFRTGATYEQYF. As DNA, the CDR3 is TGTGCCAGCAGCTTTAGAACAGGGGCAACCTACGAGCAGTACTTC. The chain links TRBV11-3 to TRBJ2-7, with 7 bases aligning to TRBD1. The CDR3 contains 15 residues. The germline V gene has CDR1 SGHNT and CDR2 YENEEA. Trimming cost V 3 bases and J 2 bases; bases outside gene matches: 7.

The rearrangement uses TRBV7-2 and TRBJ2-2; D is unclear. The CDR3 sequence is 14 residues long. V lost 1 base to trimming and J lost 9 bases, with 12 bases between them. Germline values: CDR1 SGHTA, CDR2 FQGNSA. For the CDR3, the DNA is TGTGCCAGCAGCTTAGAAGGCAGCAGGAGGGAGCTGTTTTTT. Its protein is CASSLEGSRRELFF.